This T cell receptor beta chain came from a study of shared clonotypes between healthy human individuals. The V gene lost 5 bases and the J gene lost 8 bases, with 19 bases spanning the gap. Germline-derived CDR1 and CDR2 are MNHNS and SASEGT. The CDR3 consists of 14 residues. With regard to this clone: Its specificity is not known.

Sorted-subset replicate PCR reactions contained about 200 ng DNA, corresponding to about 30,000 T cell genomes. Methods used by the authors: Owing to the provision of junction-only sequences devoid of quality scores by immunoSEQ, filtering differed. Produced via immunoSEQ multiplex PCR; TCRdb's table is partial and in-frame only. The V and J calls and clone size were taken over from that table, and D and trimming were inferred from the DNA. This table has approximately 1,000,000 clones, around 82% appearing once. The study's findings and limits: Among the subsets, naive ones generally showed larger estimated richness than memory ones.

V and J are TRBV6-1 and TRBJ2-7, with a possible D match to TRBD2 (7 bases). The sequenced material came from memory CD4+ T cells from PBMCs. Subset in this sample: CD45RA-negative fraction. The receptor comes from a man between 18 and 35 years old in good health. Some clones in this sample may be carry-over from other donors' samples. The CDR3 nucleotides read TGTGCCAGCAGTCCCCGCGGGGGCCTATTGCAGCAGTACTTC. Its protein product is CASSPRGGLLQQYF.